What follows is one T cell receptor (beta chain) and its context. Its matching antigen is unknown. Expressed TCRB transcripts were sequenced because the entire RNA isolate underwent reverse transcription. The assay was immunoSEQ multiplex PCR, and TCRdb's table has in-frame clones only and misses some. The repertoire holds about 250,000 clones, with roughly 13% as singletons. The data stem from a study of beta chain features in type 1 diabetes. Study-level findings and limits: Any HLA effect on TCRB rearrangement was left unresolved by small sub-analyses.

Trimming at V came to 3 bases and at J to 3 bases, leaving 3 bases not matched to a gene. Per the germline V gene, CDR1 is KGHSH and CDR2 is LQKENI. The CDR3 length is 15 residues. Sequenced: naive CD4+ T cells from blood. The genes are TRBV18 and TRBJ2-2, with 8 bases identical to TRBD1. The TCR originated in a woman aged 35 to 49 in good health. The CDR3 here is CASSPIQGDTGELFF. The CDR3 DNA follows: TGTGCCAGCTCACCTATACAGGGGGACACCGGGGAGCTGTTTTTT.